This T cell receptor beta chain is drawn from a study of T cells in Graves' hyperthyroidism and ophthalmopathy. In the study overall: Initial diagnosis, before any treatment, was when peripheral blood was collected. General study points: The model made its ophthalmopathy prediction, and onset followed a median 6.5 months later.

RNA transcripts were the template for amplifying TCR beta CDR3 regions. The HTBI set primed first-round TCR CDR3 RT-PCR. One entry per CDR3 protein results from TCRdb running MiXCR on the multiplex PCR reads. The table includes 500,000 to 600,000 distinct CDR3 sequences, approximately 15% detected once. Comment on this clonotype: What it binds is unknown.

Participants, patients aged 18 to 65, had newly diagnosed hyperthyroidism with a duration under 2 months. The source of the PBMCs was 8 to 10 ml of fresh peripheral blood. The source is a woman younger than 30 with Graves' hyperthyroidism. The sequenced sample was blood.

CDR3 sequence (DNA): TGTGCCAGCAGTCGGGACAGGGGGATTGGAACCTACGAGCAGTACTTC. Translating it yields CASSRDRGIGTYEQYF. The rearrangement joins TRBV2 to TRBJ2-7; 11 bases match TRBD1. V lost 5 bases to trimming and J lost 2 bases; unmatched junction nucleotides: 8. This CDR3 contains 16 residues. Per the germline V gene, CDR1 is SNHLY and CDR2 is FYNNEI. Full variable domain (outside the CDR3, taken from reference TRBV2 and TRBJ2-7): EPEVTQTPSHQVTQMGQEVILRCVPISNHLYFYWYRQILGQKVEFLVSFYNNEISEKSEIFDDQFSVERPDGSNFTLKIRSTKLEDSAMYFCASSRDRGIGTYEQYFGPGTRLTVT.